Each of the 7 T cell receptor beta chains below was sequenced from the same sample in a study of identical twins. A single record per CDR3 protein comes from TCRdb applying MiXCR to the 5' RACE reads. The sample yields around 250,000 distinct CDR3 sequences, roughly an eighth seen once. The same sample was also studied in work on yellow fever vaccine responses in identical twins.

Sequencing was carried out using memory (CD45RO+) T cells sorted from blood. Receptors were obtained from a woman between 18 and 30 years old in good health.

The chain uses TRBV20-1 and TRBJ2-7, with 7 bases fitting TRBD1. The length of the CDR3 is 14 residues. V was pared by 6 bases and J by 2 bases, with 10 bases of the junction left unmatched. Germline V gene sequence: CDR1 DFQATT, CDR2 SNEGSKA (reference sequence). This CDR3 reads CSAEDRFTPYEQYF. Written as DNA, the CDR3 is TGCAGTGCGGAGGACAGGTTTACTCCCTACGAGCAGTACTTC.

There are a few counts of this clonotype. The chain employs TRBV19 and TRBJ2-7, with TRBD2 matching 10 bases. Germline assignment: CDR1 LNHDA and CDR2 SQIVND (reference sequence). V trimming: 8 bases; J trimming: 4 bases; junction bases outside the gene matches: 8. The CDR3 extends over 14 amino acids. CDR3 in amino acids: CASRPSGGVYEQYF. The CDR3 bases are TGTGCCAGTCGGCCTAGCGGGGGAGTATACGAGCAGTACTTC.

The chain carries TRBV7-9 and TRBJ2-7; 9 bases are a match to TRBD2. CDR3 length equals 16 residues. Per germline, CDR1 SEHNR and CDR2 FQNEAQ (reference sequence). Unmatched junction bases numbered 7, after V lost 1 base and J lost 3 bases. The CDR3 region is CASSLDGSGSFYEQYF. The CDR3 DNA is TGTGCCAGCAGCTTAGATGGTAGCGGGAGTTTCTACGAGCAGTACTTC.

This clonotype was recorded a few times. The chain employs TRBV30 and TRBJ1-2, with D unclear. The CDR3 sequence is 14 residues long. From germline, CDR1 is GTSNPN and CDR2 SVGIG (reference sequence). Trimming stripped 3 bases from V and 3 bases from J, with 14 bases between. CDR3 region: CAWREAGIYYGYTF. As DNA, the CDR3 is TGTGCCTGGAGAGAGGCAGGAATCTACTATGGCTACACCTTC.

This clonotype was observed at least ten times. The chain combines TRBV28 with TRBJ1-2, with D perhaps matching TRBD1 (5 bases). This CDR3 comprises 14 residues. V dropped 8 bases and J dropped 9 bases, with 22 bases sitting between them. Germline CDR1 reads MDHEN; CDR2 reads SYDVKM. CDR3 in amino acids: CASERGGARGSYTF. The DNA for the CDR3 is TGTGCCAGCGAGAGAGGCGGGGCACGAGGGAGCTACACCTTC.

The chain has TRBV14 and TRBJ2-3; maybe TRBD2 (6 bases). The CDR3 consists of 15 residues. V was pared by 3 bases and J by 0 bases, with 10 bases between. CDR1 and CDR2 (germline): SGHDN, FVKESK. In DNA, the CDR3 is TGTGCCAGCAGCCAGAGGAGGGGTAGCACAGATACGCAGTATTTT. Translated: CASSQRRGSTDTQYF. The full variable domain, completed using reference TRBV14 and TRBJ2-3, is EAGVTQFPSHSVIEKGQTVTLRCDPISGHDNLYWYRRVMGKEIKFLLHFVKESKQDESGMPNNRFLAERTGGTYSTLKVQPAELEDSGVYFCASSQRRGSTDTQYFGPGTRLTVL.

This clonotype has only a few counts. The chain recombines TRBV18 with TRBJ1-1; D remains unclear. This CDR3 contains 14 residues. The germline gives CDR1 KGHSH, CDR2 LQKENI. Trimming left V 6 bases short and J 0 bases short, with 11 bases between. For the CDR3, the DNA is TGTGCCAGCTCCCGCGACATGCTGAACACTGAAGCTTTCTTT. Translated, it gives CASSRDMLNTEAFF.